This TCR beta chain is drawn from a study of cytomegalovirus exposure and HLA in healthy donors. CDR3 size: 15 residues. The V segment lost 5 bases and the J segment 5 bases; nucleotides outside the gene matches: 6. Per germline, CDR1 SNHLY and CDR2 FYNNEI. This table comes from immunoSEQ multiplex PCR, and its TCRdb copy is limited to in-frame clones, with some not included. Of 130,000 or so clones listed, 75% to 90% are singletons. V gene TRBV2 combines with J gene TRBJ2-2; 9 nucleotides line up with TRBD2. This TCR was recovered from a woman in her thirties in good health and CMV-seropositive. Sequencing used PBMCs. The CDR3 loop is CASSLSGGGTGELFF. The CDR3 nucleotides read TGTGCCAGCAGTCTTAGCGGGGGTGGTACCGGGGAGCTGTTTTTT.